Included here is one TCR beta chain sequence, with context. Its antigen is still unknown. The data belong to a study of T cell responses to AZD1222 COVID-19 vaccine. Looking at the study overall: Doses given second, at about 4 or about 12 weeks, were pooled. Study-wide results and limits: Baseline serology detected seropositivity in only six or seven AZD1222 recipients.

Some clones are missing from TCRdb's copy, which holds only in-frame ones; the method was immunoSEQ multiplex PCR. Of 120,000 or so clones listed, about 89% were seen once; the top ten hold 5% to 5.5%. After removal of 10 bases from V and 10 bases from J, the junction contained 12 bases not matched to a gene. Germline CDR1 is MNHEY and CDR2 is SMNVEV (reference sequence). CDR3 size: 12 residues. The chain couples TRBV27 to TRBJ1-1; 7 nucleotides match TRBD1. The TCR was taken from an adult in good health. Sequencing was performed on peripheral blood, taken on day 0 of AZD1222 vaccination. As DNA, the CDR3 is TGTGCCATTCTAGACAGGGTTCATGGAGCTTTCTTT. Protein product: CAILDRVHGAFF.